This TCR beta chain came from a study of regulatory and conventional T cells in RAG deficiency. Genomic DNA came from blood regulatory T cells gated CD4+ CD25-high CD127-low. The germline V gene has CDR1 SGHDT and CDR2 YYEEEE. The germline V and J ends were trimmed by 0 bases and 2 bases, with 5 bases remaining between them. CDR3 length: 13 residues. Libraries were prepared by immunoSEQ multiplex PCR; TCRdb keeps only in-frame clonotypes and omits some of them. The sample has about 3,200 clones, 85% to 95% seen once. This same sample was also taken into another study, of regulatory T cells. That work adds: The PCR used 52 TRBV and 13 TRBJ primers.

The TCR sequence derives from a human donor in good health. V usage is TRBV5-6 and J usage is TRBJ2-5, with D unresolved. Sample: CD4+ Tregs sorted from blood. As DNA, the CDR3 is TGTGCCAGCAGCTTGGATCAGCAAGAGACCCAGTACTTC. It is translated as CASSLDQQETQYF.